This TCR beta chain stems from a study of blood T cells in healthy people across ages (dated by TCRdb to about 2015). As for the study more broadly: Template switching captured roughly one uniquely barcoded TCR beta cDNA molecule per two T cells in model experiments. Using the same blood draw, the study looked at two additional independent replicas of 1 million unique cDNA reads for two donors, one aged 18 to 30 and the other aged 80 or older. Using deep sequencing normalized with unique cDNA molecular identifiers, the study measured how TCR beta repertoire diversity changes with age. Donors of different ages were randomly distributed across sequencing lanes to avoid experimental bias. Donors were grouped into four age groups: young (average 16 years), middle-aged (39), aged (62) and long-lived (about 82). Broad study findings and their caveats: Conclusive comparison of naive and antigen-experienced compartments was prevented by the profiling of bulk unsorted PBMCs. Observed TCR beta diversity per million T cells fell roughly linearly with age, and a significant reduction was already apparent by age around 40. Compared with the aged group, the long-lived group had more naive CD4+ T cells, fewer expanded clones and increased TCR diversity, a pattern suggesting age selection. There was a strong correlation between observed TCR beta diversity and the percentage of naive T cells measured by flow cytometry. Estimates of total diversity based on one million sequenced T cells were regarded as lower bounds and as underestimates. Because donor CMV infection status was unknown, age-related changes in expanded clonotypes were potentially confounded.

Systemically healthy Caucasian individuals from Russia, 39 in total and aged roughly 6 to 100 years, were included as donors. Each donor gave approximately 9.3 milliliters of peripheral blood, collected into EDTA-treated Vacutainer tubes. PBMCs were isolated by Ficoll-Paque density-gradient centrifugation, with at least 7 million obtained per sample. Trizol reagent was used to extract total RNA from PBMCs, with at least 5.5 micrograms per sample. The percentages of naive CD45RAhigh/CD27high T cells were determined by flow cytometry on a PBMC aliquot from every donor. CDR1 and CDR2 (SGHKS, YYEKEE) derive from the germline V gene (reference sequence). Trimming at the junction amounts to 3 bases on V and 10 bases on J, and the germline ends lie 13 bases apart. Reading from cysteine to phenylalanine, the CDR3 counts 12 amino acids. Kept here is only the CDR3 DNA, which spans 36 bases and is read in frame from base 1.

Libraries came from 5' RACE. The sequencer was an Illumina HiSeq 2500. The second PCR ran for roughly 6 to 11 cycles and used a J-beta primer mix along with a sample-barcoded 5' primer. A template-switch 5' adaptor carrying 12 random nucleotides introduced a unique molecular identifier onto each TCR beta cDNA molecule. Each sample yielded at least 2.5 million CDR3-containing paired-end reads. First-strand cDNA synthesis was performed from all RNA using the Mint cDNA synthesis kit, with priming by a TRBC-specific oligonucleotide. Following uracil-DNA glycosylase treatment, all cDNA underwent a first 18-cycle PCR with the universal primers M1SS and BC2_uni_R. The published analysis was carried out like this. Each sample was normalized by randomly selecting 1 million high-quality reads, each carrying a distinct molecular identifier. Reads sharing molecular identifiers were discarded rather than binned into consensus sequences. MiTCR, run with a Q25 quality threshold and the strictest error-elimination algorithm, handled CDR3 identification, clonotype clustering and error correction. Lower-bound total TCR beta diversity was estimated with a nonparametric unseen species model using Euler transformation. TCRdb itself trimmed the public reads at Q25 with fastp, ran MiXCR and retained productive beta chains. Rows are unified per CDR3 protein, each entry keeping the most common DNA and genes. TCRdb, not the original authors, processed these V and J calls. This sample holds some 1.5 million distinct CDR3 sequences; roughly 28% were observed only once. The ten top clones hold 6.5% to 8.5% of the sample.

The table lists this clonotype with a few counts. Its target antigen remains unknown. No quality values exist for individual bases; no much larger clone is one base distant. Material: blood. The rearranged segments are TRBV5-5 and TRBJ1-1; TRBD1 might be the D gene, on 5 matching bases. The source of this sequence is a woman younger than 45 in good health. CDR3 loop: CASSSRTGGAFF. The nucleotides are TGTGCCAGCAGCTCACGGACCGGGGGAGCTTTCTTT.